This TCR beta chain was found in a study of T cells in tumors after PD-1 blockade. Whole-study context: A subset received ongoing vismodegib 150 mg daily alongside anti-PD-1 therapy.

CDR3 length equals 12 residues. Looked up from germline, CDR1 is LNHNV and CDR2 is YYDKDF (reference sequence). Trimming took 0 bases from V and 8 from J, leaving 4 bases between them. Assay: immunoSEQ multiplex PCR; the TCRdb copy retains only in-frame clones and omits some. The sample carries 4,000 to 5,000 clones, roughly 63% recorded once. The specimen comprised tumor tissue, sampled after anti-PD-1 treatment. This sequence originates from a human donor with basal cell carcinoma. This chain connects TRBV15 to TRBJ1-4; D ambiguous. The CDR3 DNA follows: TGTGCCACCAGCAGAGATGAGGAAAAACTGTTTTTT. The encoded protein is CATSRDEEKLFF.